These 9 T cell receptor beta chains originate from one sample sequenced in a study of monozygotic twins with inflammatory bowel disease. TCRdb reanalyzed the 5' RACE reads, giving one entry per CDR3 protein sequence and no DNA. The sample holds hundreds of thousands of distinct CDR3 sequences. Sequenced sample: blood. These receptors originate from a human donor with ulcerative colitis or Crohn's disease, or a healthy co-twin of an affected twin (not recorded which).

The chain recombines TRBV5-6 with TRBJ2-2; TCRdb lists TRBD1, though no DNA is available to test this call. The CDR3 runs to 17 residues. Per germline, CDR1 SGHDT and CDR2 YYEEEE. CDR3 sequence: CASSLDTGTWDTGELFF.

The genes are TRBV5-1 and TRBJ2-1; the TCRdb call, TRBD1, lacks DNA for checking. Germline V gene lookup returns CDR1 SGHRS and CDR2 YFSETQ. CDR3 length equals 17 residues. This CDR3 reads CASSRYVGASSYNEQFF.

The chain combines TRBV6-2 or TRBV6-3 with TRBJ2-3; TCRdb lists TRBD2, though no DNA is available to test this call. CDR1 is MNHEY, CDR2 SVGEGT, per germline. The CDR3 loop spans 15 amino acids. This CDR3 is CASSPSGRGTDTQYF.

The chain has TRBV19 and TRBJ2-2; TCRdb designates TRBD1, a call that cannot be tested without DNA. Germline assignment: CDR1 LNHDA and CDR2 SQIVND (reference sequence). CDR3 size: 15 residues. The CDR3 is CASSVGQGVAGELFF.

The chain is built from TRBV20-1 and TRBJ1-3. This CDR3 is built from 15 residues. Germline assignment: CDR1 DFQATT and CDR2 SNEGSKA (reference sequence). The CDR3 loop is CSARDTLSSGNTIYF.

V is TRBV16 and J is TRBJ1-1; with no DNA, the TCRdb D assignment of TRBD1 cannot be verified. Germline V gene sequence: CDR1 KGHSY, CDR2 FQNENV. The CDR3 has 12 residues. The CDR3 is CASNRQGAEAFF.

The chain employs TRBV4-1 and TRBJ2-1. CDR1 is MGHRA, CDR2 YSYEKL, per germline. This CDR3 spans 15 amino acids. The CDR3 protein is CASSAGGSSYNEQFF.

The rearrangement uses TRBV6-6 and TRBJ2-4. From germline, CDR1 is MNHNY and CDR2 SVGAGI (reference sequence). The CDR3 length is 14 residues. The CDR3 sequence: CASSSHLDSIIQYF.

The chain joins TRBV20-1 to TRBJ1-5; lacking DNA, the TRBD1 call made by TCRdb goes unchecked. Germline V gene data show CDR1 as DFQATT and CDR2 as SNEGSKA (reference sequence). This CDR3 comprises 16 residues. The CDR3 here is CSALDRGKGNNQPQHF.